One and the same sample provided the 32 T cell receptor beta chains below, sequenced in a study of control samples from healthy donors and cancer patients. The table came from immunoSEQ multiplex PCR; TCRdb's copy has only in-frame clones and leaves some out. This sample has under 95,000 clones, with about 89% found just once. The sequenced sample consisted of blood. The source of these receptors is a woman aged 30 to 39 in good health.

The V call is TRBV10-3, the J call TRBJ2-1; 8 nucleotides align to TRBD2. CDR1 and CDR2 (germline): ENHRY, SYGVKD. V shed 0 bases, J shed 6 bases, and the junction held 10 bases outside the gene matches. There are 17 residues in the CDR3. CDR3 sequence: CAISESSVRGGVNEQFF. CDR3 nucleotides: TGTGCCATCAGTGAGTCGAGTGTACGGGGGGGCGTCAATGAGCAGTTCTTC.

The V and J genes are TRBV11-3 and TRBJ2-1; D possibly matches TRBD1 or TRBD2 (5 bases each). CDR3 length equals 14 residues. CDR1 is SGHNT and CDR2 is YENEEA in the germline V gene. Trimming cost V 5 bases and J 9 bases, with 17 bases left between them. The CDR3 reads CASSAYSGTGEQFF. CDR3 sequence (DNA): TGTGCCAGCAGCGCCTACTCCGGGACGGGTGAGCAGTTCTTC. Variable domain in full (rest from reference TRBV11-3 and TRBJ2-1): EAGVVQSPRYKIIEKKQPVAFWCNPISGHNTLYWYLQNLGQGPELLIRYENEEAVDDSQLPKDRFSAERLKGVDSTLKIQPAELGDSAVYLCASSAYSGTGEQFFGPGTRLTVL.

The chain uses TRBV4-2 and TRBJ2-1; 13 bases fit TRBD2. The J segment lost 5 bases and the V segment lost 3 bases, leaving 1 base of the junction unmatched. Germline CDR1 and CDR2: LGHNA and YNFKEQ. This CDR3 has 15 amino acids. This CDR3 is CASSQGTSGNNEQFF. CDR3 nucleotides: TGTGCCAGCAGCCAGGGGACTAGCGGGAACAATGAGCAGTTCTTC.

The V call is TRBV9, the J call TRBJ2-1; 12 nucleotides align to TRBD2. The V gene end was trimmed by 0 bases and the J gene end by 4 bases; junction bases not matched to a gene: 5. This CDR3 is built from 17 residues. Germline V CDR1 and CDR2: SGDLS, YYNGEE. CDR3 loop: CASSVASGGGLYNEQFF. CDR3 coding DNA: TGTGCCAGCAGCGTAGCTAGCGGGGGGGGTCTTTACAATGAGCAGTTCTTC.

This CDR3 reads CASSLPRGGSYEQYF. Written as DNA, the CDR3 is TGCGCCAGCAGCTTGCCCCGGGGGGGCTCCTACGAGCAGTACTTC. The V call is TRBV5-1, the J call TRBJ2-7, with 8 bases fitting TRBD2. The germline V gene has CDR1 SGHRS and CDR2 YFSETQ. The V and J ends lost 1 base and 0 bases, in that order; junction bases with no gene match: 3. The length of the CDR3 is 15 residues.

The chain joins TRBV9 to TRBJ2-1, with 7 positions matching TRBD1. With 1 base clipped from V and 4 bases from J, the junction kept 5 bases outside the gene matches. From germline, CDR1 is SGDLS and CDR2 YYNGEE. This CDR3 is built from 15 residues. Written as DNA, the CDR3 is TGTGCCAGCAGCGTATTAAGGGGGCAATACAATGAGCAGTTCTTC. Protein: CASSVLRGQYNEQFF.

The chain couples TRBV30 to TRBJ1-3; D unresolved. The CDR3 runs to 13 residues. V lost 4 bases to trimming and J lost 4 bases, with 11 bases between them. Germline V gives CDR1 GTSNPN, CDR2 SVGIG (reference sequence). CDR3 bases: TGTGCCTGGAAACTCAGATCGGGAAACACCATATATTTT. Protein product: CAWKLRSGNTIYF.

This clone was detected once. This chain's CDR3 is CASSKGFGGRVADTQYF. The CDR3 region has the DNA TGTGCCAGCAGTAAAGGCTTTGGCGGGAGGGTCGCAGATACGCAGTATTTT. The rearrangement uses TRBV6-1 and TRBJ2-3, with TRBD2 identical over 9 bases. V was pared by 5 bases and J by 4 bases, with 13 bases of the junction left unmatched. From germline, CDR1 is MNHNS and CDR2 SASEGT. CDR3 length equals 17 residues.

Remarks on this clone: Other DNA sequences within the sample encode an identical CDR3. V usage is TRBV27 and J usage is TRBJ1-1; maybe TRBD1 (6 bases). CDR1 is MNHEY and CDR2 is SMNVEV in the germline V gene (reference sequence). V was shortened by 2 bases and J by 0 bases, with 7 bases between the two germline ends. CDR3 size: 14 residues. CDR3 loop: CASSLDRMNTEAFF. In DNA form, the CDR3 reads TGTGCCAGCAGTTTAGACAGGATGAACACTGAAGCTTTCTTT.

The rearrangement links TRBV11-2 to TRBJ2-7; a possible D gene is TRBD1 (7 bases). Germline V gene sequence: CDR1 SGHAT, CDR2 FQNNGV. V was cut by 5 bases and J by 3 bases, with 20 bases left in between. The CDR3 sequence is 16 residues long. CDR3 residues: CASSRRGRDPYYEQYF. CDR3 nucleotide sequence: TGTGCCAGCAGCCGGAGGGGGCGGGACCCTTACTACGAGCAGTACTTC.

This chain connects TRBV5-4 to TRBJ1-5, with D possibly matching TRBD1 (6 bases). Germline CDR1 is SGHNT and CDR2 is YYREEE (reference sequence). Trimming left V 2 bases short and J 0 bases short, with 12 bases between. There are 16 residues in the CDR3. CDR3 bases: TGTGCCAGCAGCTTAAACGACAGGATTAGCAATCAGCCCCAGCATTTT. Translating gives CASSLNDRISNQPQHF.

The chain links TRBV2 to TRBJ2-1; TRBD1 matches 10 bases. CDR1 is SNHLY and CDR2 is FYNNEI in the germline V gene. Trimming at V came to 10 bases and at J to 8 bases, leaving 14 bases not matched to a gene. The CDR3 runs 15 residues. CDR3 loop: CAIPGGQGRLDEQFF. The CDR3, as DNA: TGTGCCATCCCCGGGGGACAGGGGAGGTTGGATGAGCAGTTCTTC.

The chain employs TRBV3-1 (or the pseudogene TRBV3-2) and TRBJ2-7, with 8 bases identical to TRBD1. Looked up from germline, CDR1 is LGHDT and CDR2 is YNNKEL (reference sequence). The CDR3 is made up of 15 amino acids. The V gene end was trimmed by 3 bases and the J gene end by 4 bases; junction bases not matched to a gene: 8. This chain's CDR3 is CASSHLRQGKYEQYF. CDR3 nucleotide sequence: TGTGCCAGCAGCCACCTGCGACAGGGGAAATACGAGCAGTACTTC.

V is TRBV2 and J is TRBJ1-5, with a possible D match to TRBD1 (6 bases). CDR3 length: 16 residues. Germline CDR1 reads SNHLY; CDR2 reads FYNNEI. The V end lost 0 bases, the J end lost 1 base, and 10 bases lay between the germline ends. CDR3 DNA: TGTGCCAGCAGTGAAGCGGTAAGGGGGAGCAATCAGCCCCAGCATTTT. This encodes CASSEAVRGSNQPQHF.

V and J are TRBV4-1 and TRBJ2-1; D call uncertain. The CDR3 has 14 residues. Germline CDR1 reads MGHRA; CDR2 reads YSYEKL. V was cut by 10 bases and J by 3 bases, with 16 bases left in between. The CDR3 protein is CATQWDEDYNEQFF. Here the CDR3 DNA reads TGCGCCACCCAGTGGGATGAGGACTACAATGAGCAGTTCTTC.

This sequence joins TRBV5-5 and TRBJ1-2, with D hard to call. The CDR3 sequence is 15 residues long. V was shortened by 3 bases and J by 7 bases, with 19 bases between the two germline ends. Germline V lookup: CDR1 SGHKS, CDR2 YYEKEE (reference sequence). CDR3 in amino acids: CASSWEGLGSGGYTF. The CDR3 nucleotides read TGTGCCAGCAGCTGGGAAGGGCTGGGTTCCGGTGGCTACACCTTC.

V gene TRBV5-8 combines with J gene TRBJ1-3; D may be TRBD1 (5 bases). The CDR3 runs 13 residues. Germline assignment: CDR1 SGHTS and CDR2 YDEGEE. Trimming removed 2 bases from V and 3 bases from J, with 6 bases in between. CDR3 residues: CASSLRGGNTIYF. The CDR3 coding sequence is TGTGCCAGCAGCTTAAGGGGTGGAAACACCATATATTTT.

J is TRBJ1-2 and V is TRBV6-5, with unresolved D. The germline V gene has CDR1 MNHEY and CDR2 SVGAGI. There are 14 residues in the CDR3. The V gene lost 0 bases and the J gene lost 4 bases, with 9 bases spanning the gap. The CDR3 here is CASSYSAASYGYTF. CDR3 DNA: TGTGCCAGCAGTTACTCGGCAGCTAGCTATGGCTACACCTTC.

On this clone itself: The sample carries other DNA sequences with the same CDR3. V gene TRBV27 combines with J gene TRBJ2-2; 9 bases align to TRBD2. The CDR3 consists of 17 residues. J gave up 5 bases and V 3 bases, and 10 bases lay outside the gene matches. Germline CDR1 is MNHEY and CDR2 is SMNVEV (reference sequence). The CDR3 region has the DNA TGTGCCAGCAGTTTCCTCGCGGGAGGGGGAGGGACCGGGGAGCTGTTTTTT. Amino acid sequence: CASSFLAGGGGTGELFF.

V gene TRBV7-6 combines with J gene TRBJ2-1; no clear D. The CDR3 runs to 15 residues. V was cut by 1 base and J by 3 bases, with 10 bases left in between. CDR1 is SGHVS and CDR2 is FNYEAQ in the germline V gene. The DNA of the CDR3 is TGTGCCAGCAGCTTAGGCCGAAACCTCTACAATGAGCAGTTCTTC. Translation gives CASSLGRNLYNEQFF.

The chain has TRBV6-5 and TRBJ2-2; 9 bases align to TRBD1. J was trimmed by 5 bases and V by 0 bases; bases with no gene match: 4. The germline V gene encodes CDR1 MNHEY and CDR2 SVGAGI. This CDR3 has 16 residues. CDR3 nucleotides: TGTGCCAGCAGTTACTCCGGGACAGGGCGGACCGGGGAGCTGTTTTTT. Translating it yields CASSYSGTGRTGELFF.

This clone was counted a single time. This chain links TRBV3-1 (or the pseudogene TRBV3-2) with TRBJ2-3; no firm D call. There are 12 residues in the CDR3. Trimming cost V 0 bases and J 7 bases, with 5 bases left between them. From germline, CDR1 is LGHDT and CDR2 YNNKEL (reference sequence). CDR3 protein: CASSQDTYTQYF. As DNA, the CDR3 is TGTGCCAGCAGCCAAGATACATATACGCAGTATTTT.

The CDR3 reads CASSPRHGASNQPQHF. The CDR3 nucleotides read TGTGCCAGCAGCCCTCGACACGGGGCGAGCAATCAGCCCCAGCATTTT. V gene TRBV7-8 combines with J gene TRBJ1-5; possibly TRBD1 for D (5 bases). CDR1 and CDR2 (germline): SGHVS, FQNEAQ. Trimming removed 5 bases from V and 1 base from J, with 15 bases in between. CDR3 length: 16 amino acids.

The chain joins TRBV28 to TRBJ2-5, with 9 bases lining up with TRBD1. V was clipped by 6 bases and J by 4 bases; unmatched bases: 6. This CDR3 region has 14 residues. Germline values: CDR1 MDHEN, CDR2 SYDVKM. The CDR3 spells CASRGTGRAETQYF. The CDR3 region has the DNA TGTGCCAGCAGAGGGACAGGGCGCGCAGAGACCCAGTACTTC.

The chain uses TRBV18 and TRBJ2-1; TRBD2 might be the D (5 bases). CDR3 length: 14 amino acids. V was shortened by 6 bases and J by 6 bases, with 15 bases between the two germline ends. Per germline, CDR1 KGHSH and CDR2 LQKENI. The CDR3 protein is CASSRLAPGNEQFF. DNA for the CDR3: TGTGCCAGCTCCCGGCTAGCCCCCGGCAATGAGCAGTTCTTC.

The chain carries TRBV27 and TRBJ1-5; D gene unclear. Germline V gene sequence: CDR1 MNHEY, CDR2 SMNVEV (reference sequence). This CDR3 comprises 15 residues. Trimming left V 5 bases short and J 6 bases short, with 17 bases between. CDR3 in amino acids: CASSLDMGIGQPQHF. The DNA for the CDR3 is TGTGCCAGCAGTCTCGACATGGGAATCGGTCAGCCCCAGCATTTT.

In its sample, this clone was seen a few times. This rearrangement joins TRBV19 to TRBJ2-5, with 12 bases fitting TRBD1. Unmatched junction bases numbered 4, after V lost 3 bases and J lost 5 bases. CDR3 size: 15 residues. Germline V gene sequence: CDR1 LNHDA, CDR2 SQIVND (reference sequence). CDR3 nucleotide sequence: TGTGCCAGTAGTATTGGGACAGGGGGCGGGGAGACCCAGTACTTC. Protein sequence: CASSIGTGGGETQYF.

The chain is built from TRBV5-4 and TRBJ2-1; D might be TRBD2 (6 bases). Per germline, CDR1 SGHNT and CDR2 YYREEE (reference sequence). This CDR3 region has 17 residues. V was shortened by 4 bases and J by 5 bases, with 22 bases between the two germline ends. CDR3 in DNA: TGTGCCAGCAGCACAGGACCCGGGACTGGCCCACACAATGAGCAGTTCTTC. As protein: CASSTGPGTGPHNEQFF.

This clone occurred once. The chain has TRBV28 and TRBJ1-6; tentative D call: TRBD1 (5 bases). The germline V gene has CDR1 MDHEN and CDR2 SYDVKM. The CDR3 contains 14 residues. The V end was cut by 6 bases, the J end by 9 bases, with 15 bases between. The CDR3 sequence: CASSSWGRISPLHF. Here the CDR3 DNA reads TGTGCCAGCAGCTCATGGGGGAGGATTTCACCCCTCCACTTT.

The chain recombines TRBV2 with TRBJ2-5; the D is unclear. Germline V gene lookup returns CDR1 SNHLY and CDR2 FYNNEI. The V end lost 5 bases, the J end lost 5 bases, and 12 bases lay between the germline ends. The CDR3 runs to 13 residues. The CDR3 nucleotides read TGTGCCAGCAGTAGTAGTTTGGGGGAGACCCAGTACTTC. Amino acids: CASSSSLGETQYF.

Only one count was recorded for this clone. The chain is built from TRBV6-5 and TRBJ1-3; 8 nucleotides line up with TRBD1. The V segment lost 6 bases and the J segment 6 bases; nucleotides outside the gene matches: 10. The CDR3 has 15 residues. The V gene's germline CDR1 is MNHEY and CDR2 SVGAGI. The CDR3: CASRGKGQEQNTIYF. CDR3 DNA sequence: TGTGCCAGCAGGGGAAAGGGACAGGAGCAAAACACCATATATTTT.

The CDR3 region is CASKKPSGDTQYF. CDR3 DNA sequence: TGTGCCAGCAAAAAGCCATCCGGAGATACGCAGTATTTT. The chain combines TRBV13 with TRBJ2-3; D not resolved. The CDR3 length is 13 residues. The germline CDR1 and CDR2 sequences are PRHDT and FYEKMQ (reference sequence). Trimming shortened V by 7 bases and J by 5 bases, and 13 bases separated the two germline ends.